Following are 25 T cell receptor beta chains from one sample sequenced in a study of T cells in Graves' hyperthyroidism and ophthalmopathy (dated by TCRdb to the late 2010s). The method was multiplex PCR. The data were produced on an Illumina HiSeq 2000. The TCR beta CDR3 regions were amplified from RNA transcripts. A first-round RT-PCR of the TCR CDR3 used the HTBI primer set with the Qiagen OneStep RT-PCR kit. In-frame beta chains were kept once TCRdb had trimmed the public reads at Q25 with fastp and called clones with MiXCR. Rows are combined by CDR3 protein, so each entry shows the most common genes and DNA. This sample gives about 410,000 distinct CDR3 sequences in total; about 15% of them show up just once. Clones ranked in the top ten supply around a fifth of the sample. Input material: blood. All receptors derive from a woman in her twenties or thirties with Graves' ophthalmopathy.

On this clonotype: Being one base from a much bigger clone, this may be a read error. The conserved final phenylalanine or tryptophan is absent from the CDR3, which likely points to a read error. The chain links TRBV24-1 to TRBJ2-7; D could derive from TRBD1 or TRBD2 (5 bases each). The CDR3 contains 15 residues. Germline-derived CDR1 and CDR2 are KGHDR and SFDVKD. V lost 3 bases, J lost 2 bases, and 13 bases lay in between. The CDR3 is CATSDGGQAPYEQYL. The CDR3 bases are TGTGCCACCAGTGATGGGGGTCAGGCCCCCTACGAGCAGTACCTC.

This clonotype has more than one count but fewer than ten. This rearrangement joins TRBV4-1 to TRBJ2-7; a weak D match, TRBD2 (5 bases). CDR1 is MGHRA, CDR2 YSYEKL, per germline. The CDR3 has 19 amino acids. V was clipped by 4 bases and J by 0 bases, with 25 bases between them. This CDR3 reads CASSPKARAGPGSSYEQYF. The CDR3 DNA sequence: TGCGCCAGCAGCCCTAAAGCCCGCGCAGGACCTGGGAGCTCCTACGAGCAGTACTTC.

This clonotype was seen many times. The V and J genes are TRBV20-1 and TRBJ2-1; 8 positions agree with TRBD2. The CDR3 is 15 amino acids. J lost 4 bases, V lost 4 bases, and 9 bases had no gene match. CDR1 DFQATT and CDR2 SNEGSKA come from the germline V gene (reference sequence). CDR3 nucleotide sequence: TGCAGTGCTACCATTCGGGGGGGATGGTACAATGAGCAGTTCTTC. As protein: CSATIRGGWYNEQFF.

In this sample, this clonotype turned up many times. The CDR3 DNA sequence: TGCGCCAGCAGCTTGCCGGATGAGACCCAGTACTTC. It yields the protein CASSLPDETQYF. J is TRBJ2-5 and V is TRBV5-1; D call uncertain. Between the trimmed V and J ends, which lost 1 base and 5 bases, there was a span of 6 bases. CDR1 is SGHRS and CDR2 is YFSETQ in the germline V gene. This CDR3 comprises 12 residues.

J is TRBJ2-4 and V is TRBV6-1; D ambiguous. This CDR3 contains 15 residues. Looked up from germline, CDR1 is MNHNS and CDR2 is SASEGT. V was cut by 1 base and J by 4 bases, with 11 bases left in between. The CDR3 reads CASSEGLHLKNIQYF. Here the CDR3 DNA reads TGTGCCAGCAGTGAAGGGCTCCACTTGAAAAACATTCAGTACTTC.

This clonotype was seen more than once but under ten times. This CDR3 reads CASSYERLRDRVFSGANVLTF. Written as DNA, the CDR3 is TGTGCCAGCAGTTACGAGAGACTGCGGGACAGGGTTTTCTCTGGGGCCAACGTCCTGACTTTC. The gene calls are TRBV6-2 or TRBV6-3 and TRBJ2-6; TRBD1 agrees at 9 bases. This CDR3 comprises 21 residues. Per the germline V gene, CDR1 is MNHEY and CDR2 is SVGEGT. With 2 bases clipped from V and 0 bases from J, the junction kept 14 bases outside the gene matches.

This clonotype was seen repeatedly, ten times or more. CDR3 sequence (DNA): TGCAGCGTTGAAGAATCGCGGAACTCTGGGGCCAACGTCCTGACTTTC. Protein sequence: CSVEESRNSGANVLTF. The chain combines TRBV29-1 with TRBJ2-6; no clear D. Germline V gene lookup returns CDR1 SQVTM and CDR2 ANQGSEA. V lost 0 bases to trimming and J lost 0 bases, with 9 bases between them. CDR3 length equals 16 residues.

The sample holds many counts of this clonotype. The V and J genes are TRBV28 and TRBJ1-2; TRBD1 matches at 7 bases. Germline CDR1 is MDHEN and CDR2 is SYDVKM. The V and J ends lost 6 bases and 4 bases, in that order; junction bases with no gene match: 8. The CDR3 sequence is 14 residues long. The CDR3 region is CASSLGGAGYGYTF. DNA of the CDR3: TGTGCCAGCAGCTTAGGGGGCGCGGGCTATGGCTACACCTTC.

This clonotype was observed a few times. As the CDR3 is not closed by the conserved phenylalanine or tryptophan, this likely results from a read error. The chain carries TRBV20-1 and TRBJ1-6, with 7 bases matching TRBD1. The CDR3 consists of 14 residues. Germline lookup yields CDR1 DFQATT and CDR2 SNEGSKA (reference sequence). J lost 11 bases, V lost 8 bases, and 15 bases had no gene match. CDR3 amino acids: CSTIRGTLGTPLHL. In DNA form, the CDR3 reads TGCAGTACAATCAGGGGGACGCTCGGGACACCCCTCCACCTT.

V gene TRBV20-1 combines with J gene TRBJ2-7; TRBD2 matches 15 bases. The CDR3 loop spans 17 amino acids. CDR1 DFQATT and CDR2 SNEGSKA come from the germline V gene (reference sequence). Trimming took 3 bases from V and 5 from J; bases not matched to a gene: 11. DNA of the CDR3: TGCAGTGCTAGCTCCGGACTAGCGGGGGGGGTGTCAAACGAGCAGTACTTC. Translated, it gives CSASSGLAGGVSNEQYF.

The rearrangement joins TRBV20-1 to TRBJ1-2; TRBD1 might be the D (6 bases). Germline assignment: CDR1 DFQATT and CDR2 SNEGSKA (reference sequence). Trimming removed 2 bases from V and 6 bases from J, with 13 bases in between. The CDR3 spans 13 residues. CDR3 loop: CSARPTGTHGYTF. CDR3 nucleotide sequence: TGCAGTGCTAGACCCACAGGGACCCATGGCTACACCTTC.

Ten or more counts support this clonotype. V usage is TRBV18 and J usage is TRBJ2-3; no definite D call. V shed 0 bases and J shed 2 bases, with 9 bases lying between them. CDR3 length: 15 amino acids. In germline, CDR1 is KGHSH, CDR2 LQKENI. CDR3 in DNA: TGTGCCAGCTCACCACCGTCTAGGACCACAGATACGCAGTATTTT. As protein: CASSPPSRTTDTQYF.

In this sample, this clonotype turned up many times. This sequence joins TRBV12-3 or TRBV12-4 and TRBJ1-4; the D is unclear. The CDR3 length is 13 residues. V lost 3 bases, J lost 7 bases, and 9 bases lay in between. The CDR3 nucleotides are TGTGCCAGCAGTTTGGTTCAAGGTGAAAAACTGTTTTTT. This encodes CASSLVQGEKLFF.

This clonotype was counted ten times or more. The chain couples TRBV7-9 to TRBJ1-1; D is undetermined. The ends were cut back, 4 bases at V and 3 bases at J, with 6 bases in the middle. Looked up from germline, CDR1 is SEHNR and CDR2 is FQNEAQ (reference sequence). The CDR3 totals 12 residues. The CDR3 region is CASSYGDTEAFF. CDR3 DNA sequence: TGTGCCAGCAGCTATGGGGACACTGAAGCTTTCTTT.

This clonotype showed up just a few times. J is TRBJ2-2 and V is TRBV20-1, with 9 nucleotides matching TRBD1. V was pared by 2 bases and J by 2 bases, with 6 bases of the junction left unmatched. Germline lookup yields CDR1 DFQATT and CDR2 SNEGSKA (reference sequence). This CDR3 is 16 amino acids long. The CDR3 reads CSARQNRGRNTGELFF. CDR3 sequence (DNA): TGCAGTGCTAGACAGAACAGGGGGCGTAACACCGGGGAGCTGTTTTTT.

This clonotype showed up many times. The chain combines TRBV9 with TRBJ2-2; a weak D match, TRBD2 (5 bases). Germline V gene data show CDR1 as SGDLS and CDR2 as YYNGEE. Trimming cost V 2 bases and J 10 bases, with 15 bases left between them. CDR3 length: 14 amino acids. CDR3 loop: CASSVGIGLEELFF. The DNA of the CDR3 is TGTGCCAGCAGCGTCGGGATCGGGTTAGAGGAGCTGTTTTTT.

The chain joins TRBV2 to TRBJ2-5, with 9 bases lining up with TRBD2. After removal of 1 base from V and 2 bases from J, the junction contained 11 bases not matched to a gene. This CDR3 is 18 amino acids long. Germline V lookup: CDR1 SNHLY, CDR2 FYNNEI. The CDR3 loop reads CASSEEPTVAGAQETQYF. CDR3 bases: TGTGCCAGCAGTGAAGAGCCAACGGTAGCGGGGGCACAAGAGACCCAGTACTTC.

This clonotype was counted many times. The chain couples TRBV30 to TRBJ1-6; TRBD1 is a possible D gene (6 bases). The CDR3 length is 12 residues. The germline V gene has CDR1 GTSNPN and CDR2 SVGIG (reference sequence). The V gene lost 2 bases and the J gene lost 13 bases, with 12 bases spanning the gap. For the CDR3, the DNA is TGTGCCTGGAGTAGAACGACAGGTCCCCTCCACTTT. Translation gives CAWSRTTGPLHF.

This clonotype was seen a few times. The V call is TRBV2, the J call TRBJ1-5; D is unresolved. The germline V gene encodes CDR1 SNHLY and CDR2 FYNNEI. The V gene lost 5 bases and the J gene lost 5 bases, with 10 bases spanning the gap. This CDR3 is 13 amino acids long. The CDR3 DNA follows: TGTGCCAGCAGTAGCCGGGCGGATCAGCCCCAGCATTTT. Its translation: CASSSRADQPQHF.

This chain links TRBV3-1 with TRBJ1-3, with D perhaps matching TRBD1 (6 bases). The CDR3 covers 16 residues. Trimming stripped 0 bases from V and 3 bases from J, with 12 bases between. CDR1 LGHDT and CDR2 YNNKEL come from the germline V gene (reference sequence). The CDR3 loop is CASSQETGLIGNTIYF. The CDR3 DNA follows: TGTGCCAGCAGCCAAGAGACAGGTTTGATTGGAAACACCATATATTTT.

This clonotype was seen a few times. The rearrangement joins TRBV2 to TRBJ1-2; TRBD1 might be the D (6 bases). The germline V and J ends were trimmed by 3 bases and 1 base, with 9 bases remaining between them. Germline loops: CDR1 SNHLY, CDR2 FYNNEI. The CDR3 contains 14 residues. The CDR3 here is CASSEDRLNYGYTF. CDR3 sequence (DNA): TGTGCCAGCAGTGAGGACAGACTTAACTATGGCTACACCTTC.

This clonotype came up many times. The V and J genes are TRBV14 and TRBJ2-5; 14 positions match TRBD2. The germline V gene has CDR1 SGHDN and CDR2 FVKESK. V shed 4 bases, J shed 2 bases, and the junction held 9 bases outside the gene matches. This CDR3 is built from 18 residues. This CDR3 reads CASSRRTSGGQKQETQYF. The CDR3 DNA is TGTGCCAGCAGCCGGAGGACTAGCGGGGGGCAGAAACAAGAGACCCAGTACTTC.

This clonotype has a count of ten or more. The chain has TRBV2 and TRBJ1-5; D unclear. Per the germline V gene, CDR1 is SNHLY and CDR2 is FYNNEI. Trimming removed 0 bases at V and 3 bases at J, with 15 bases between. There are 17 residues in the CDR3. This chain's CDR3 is CASSEARVAANNQPQHF. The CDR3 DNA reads TGTGCCAGCAGTGAAGCTCGAGTGGCAGCCAACAATCAGCCCCAGCATTTT.

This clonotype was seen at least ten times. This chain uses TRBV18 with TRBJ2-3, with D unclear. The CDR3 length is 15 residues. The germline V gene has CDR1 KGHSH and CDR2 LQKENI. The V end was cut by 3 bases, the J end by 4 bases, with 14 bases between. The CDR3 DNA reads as TGTGCCAGCTCACCGAAAGTCCGCGGCGCAGATACGCAGTATTTT. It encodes CASSPKVRGADTQYF.

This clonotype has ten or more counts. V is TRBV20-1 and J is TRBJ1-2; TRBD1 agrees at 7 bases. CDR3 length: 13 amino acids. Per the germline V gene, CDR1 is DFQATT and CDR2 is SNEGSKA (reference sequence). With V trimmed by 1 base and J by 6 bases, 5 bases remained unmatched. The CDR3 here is CSARGQGGDGYTF. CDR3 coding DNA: TGCAGTGCTAGAGGTCAGGGGGGCGATGGCTACACCTTC.